Below, 20 T cell receptor beta chains from the same sample are listed, as sequenced in a study of blood T cells in healthy people across ages. Primers used in a second PCR of roughly 6 to 12 cycles were a sample-barcoded 5' primer and a J-beta primer mix. TCRdb independently ran MiXCR on the 5' RACE reads; one entry per CDR3 protein. The sample has 540,000 or so distinct CDR3 sequences; 27% are singletons. The specimen sequenced was blood. These receptors were taken from a woman aged 70-85 years in good health.

This clonotype was observed a handful of times. J is TRBJ2-7 and V is TRBV7-2; D possibly matches TRBD1 or TRBD2 (6 bases each). CDR1 and CDR2 (germline): SGHTA, FQGNSA. V shed 0 bases and J shed 7 bases, with 13 bases lying between them. The CDR3 has 14 residues. The CDR3 bases are TGTGCCAGCAGCTTAGCCCGGGGGCTCTCGGAGCAGTACTTC. Amino acid sequence: CASSLARGLSEQYF.

This chain uses TRBV12-3 or TRBV12-4 with TRBJ2-5, with no clear D. The tail of the sequence fits TRBJ2-7 better, so the J call may be wrong. CDR3 length: 14 residues. This CDR3 reads CASSYGEAGYEQYF. In nucleotides, the CDR3 is TGTGCCAGCAGTTATGGAGAGGCAGGCTACGAGCAGTACTTC.

This clonotype was seen many times. The gene calls are TRBV10-2 and TRBJ2-1, with D perhaps TRBD2 (6 bases). This CDR3 has 17 amino acids. Germline CDR1 is WSHSY and CDR2 is SAAADI. V lost 3 bases and J 2 bases, leaving 17 bases between the germline ends. The chain's CDR3 is CASSDWDWSRAYNEQFF. The CDR3 nucleotides are TGCGCCAGCAGTGACTGGGACTGGTCCCGGGCCTACAATGAGCAGTTCTTC.

This clonotype occurred a few times. This chain links TRBV29-1 with TRBJ2-1, with 8 bases lining up with TRBD2. The CDR3 totals 15 residues. Germline CDR1 and CDR2: SQVTM and ANQGSEA. The trim removed 2 bases at V and 8 bases at J, leaving 11 bases unmatched. The CDR3 DNA reads TGCAGCGTTGAATCGTATACGGGGGGGCCCGATGAGCAGTTCTTC. Translated, it gives CSVESYTGGPDEQFF.

V is TRBV5-1 and J is TRBJ2-3, with 9 bases identical to TRBD2. Germline loops: CDR1 SGHRS, CDR2 YFSETQ. The V segment lost 1 base and the J segment 6 bases; nucleotides outside the gene matches: 6. The CDR3 has 15 residues. CDR3 bases: TGCGCCAGCAGCTTGATCACTAGCGGGTCGGATACGCAGTATTTT. Translation gives CASSLITSGSDTQYF.

The sample holds a few counts of this clonotype. V usage is TRBV18 and J usage is TRBJ2-3; tentative D call: TRBD2 (5 bases). Germline loops: CDR1 KGHSH, CDR2 LQKENI. Trimming left V 6 bases short and J 6 bases short, with 13 bases between. This CDR3 has 13 residues. This CDR3 reads CASSPRLSDTQYF. The DNA for the CDR3 is TGTGCCAGCTCTCCCCGACTATCTGATACGCAGTATTTT.

With regard to this clonotype: This clone may be a read error of a much larger clone one base away. The V call is TRBV10-3, the J call TRBJ2-6; D gene unclear. Trimming stripped 5 bases from V and 0 bases from J, with 8 bases between. This CDR3 contains 15 residues. The germline V gene has CDR1 ENHRY and CDR2 SYGVKD. The DNA for the CDR3 is TGTGCCATCAGTAATGCAAGCTCTGGGGCCAACGTCCTGACTTTC. This gives the protein CAISNASSGANVLTF.

This chain uses TRBV29-1 with TRBJ2-3; unclear D gene. Looked up from germline, CDR1 is SQVTM and CDR2 is ANQGSEA. The CDR3 sequence is 14 residues long. V lost 8 bases and J 4 bases, leaving 19 bases between the germline ends. CDR3: CSTQEALRADTQYF. CDR3 DNA sequence: TGCAGCACTCAAGAGGCTCTTAGGGCAGATACGCAGTATTTT.

The rearrangement links TRBV2 to TRBJ1-4; D remains unclear. Germline lookup yields CDR1 SNHLY and CDR2 FYNNEI. Deletions cut 0 bases from V and 5 bases from J, with 13 bases between. This CDR3 has 16 residues. The CDR3 region has the DNA TGTGCCAGCAGTGAAGCGGGGAGGGCGGTCAATGAAAAACTGTTTTTT. Its translation is CASSEAGRAVNEKLFF.

The rearrangement links TRBV12-3 or TRBV12-4 to TRBJ2-5, with D perhaps assigned TRBD1 or TRBD2 (5 bases each). Trimming took 5 bases from V and 2 from J, leaving 21 bases between them. The CDR3 extends over 17 amino acids. CDR3 sequence reads: CASSPRQEGSLQETQYF. CDR3 sequence (DNA): TGTGCCAGCAGTCCGAGACAAGAGGGGTCCCTTCAAGAGACCCAGTACTTC.

There are many counts of this clonotype. The chain employs TRBV11-1 and TRBJ2-5; 8 bases match TRBD1. The V segment lost 4 bases and the J segment 4 bases; nucleotides outside the gene matches: 5. Germline V CDR1 and CDR2: SGHAT, FQDESV (reference sequence). CDR3 size: 14 residues. The CDR3 protein is CASSSRDRGETQYF. The CDR3 nucleotides read TGTGCCAGCAGCTCAAGAGACAGGGGAGAGACCCAGTACTTC.

This clonotype was counted a few times. V gene TRBV10-3 combines with J gene TRBJ2-5; 12 nucleotides align to TRBD2. Germline CDR1 is ENHRY and CDR2 is SYGVKD. The length of the CDR3 is 15 residues. V trimming: 0 bases; J trimming: 5 bases; junction bases outside the gene matches: 1. This chain's CDR3 is CAISESLAGGETQYF. The CDR3 DNA reads as TGTGCCATCAGTGAGTCACTAGCGGGGGGTGAGACCCAGTACTTC.

The chain is built from TRBV7-2 and TRBJ2-1; 8 bases match TRBD1. V shed 5 bases and J 4 bases; nucleotides not matched to a gene: 7. The CDR3 totals 15 residues. Per the germline V gene, CDR1 is SGHTA and CDR2 is FQGNSA. The CDR3 nucleotides are TGTGCCAGCAGCCTTAAGACAGGGGAATACAATGAGCAGTTCTTC. Encoded protein: CASSLKTGEYNEQFF.

The rearrangement links TRBV2 to TRBJ1-1; 9 nucleotides match TRBD1. Germline CDR1 SNHLY, CDR2 FYNNEI. The junction had 3 bases not matched to a gene; V was cut back by 6 bases and J by 4 bases. This CDR3 region has 13 residues. CDR3 coding DNA: TGTGCCAGCAGCGGACAGGGGCGCACTGAAGCTTTCTTT. Residues: CASSGQGRTEAFF.

Details on this clonotype: An end of the junction differs from the germline gene, which may be a read error. The chain links TRBV29-1 to TRBJ2-1; possible D gene TRBD2, 5 bases. Per germline, CDR1 SQVTM and CDR2 ANQGSEA. This CDR3 contains 14 residues. CDR3 sequence reads: CSVEDDGGYNEQLF. The CDR3 DNA reads as TGCAGCGTTGAAGATGACGGAGGCTACAATGAGCAGCTCTTC.

In this sample, this clonotype turned up a few times. The rearrangement links TRBV6-2 or TRBV6-3 to TRBJ1-4; 7 nucleotides agree with TRBD1. CDR3 length: 17 residues. Germline-derived CDR1 and CDR2 are MNHEY and SVGEGT. Trimming cost V 6 bases and J 4 bases; bases outside gene matches: 14. CDR3 sequence reads: CASRRDRTGKNNEKLFF. In nucleotides, the CDR3 is TGTGCCAGCAGGAGGGATCGGACAGGAAAGAATAATGAAAAACTGTTTTTT.

This clonotype was seen a handful of times. The chain joins TRBV18 to TRBJ1-4; D remains unclear. Trimming cost V 2 bases and J 5 bases, with 12 bases left between them. The CDR3 length is 15 residues. Per the germline V gene, CDR1 is KGHSH and CDR2 is LQKENI. CDR3 sequence (DNA): TGTGCCAGCTCACCAGAAGGCAGGAAAAATGAAAAACTGTTTTTT. It codes for CASSPEGRKNEKLFF.

This clonotype was seen more than once but under ten times. One end of the junction fails to match germline, which may point to a read error. The chain is built from TRBV2 and TRBJ1-2, with TRBD1 as a possible D gene (6 bases). Germline lookup yields CDR1 SNHLY and CDR2 FYNNEI. CDR3 length: 14 residues. The DNA for the CDR3 is TGTGCCAGCAGCGAAGAAACAGGGCGCGGGGGCTACACCTTC. Amino acids: CASSEETGRGGYTF.

The V gene is TRBV10-3, the J gene TRBJ2-3, with D perhaps given as TRBD1 or TRBD2 (5 bases each). V dropped 7 bases and J dropped 1 base, with 9 bases sitting between them. Germline V gene sequence: CDR1 ENHRY, CDR2 SYGVKD. CDR3 length equals 13 residues. The CDR3 loop reads CAIKGPGTDTQYF. For the CDR3, the DNA is TGTGCCATCAAGGGACCGGGCACAGATACGCAGTATTTT.

This clonotype was counted ten times or more. The gene calls are TRBV6-5 and TRBJ2-3; D may match TRBD1 or TRBD2 (5 bases each). CDR1 is MNHEY, CDR2 SVGAGI, per germline. The germline V and J ends were trimmed by 2 bases and 3 bases, with 9 bases remaining between them. The CDR3 contains 14 residues. The CDR3 loop reads CASSYRDGTDTQYF. The CDR3 nucleotides are TGTGCCAGCAGTTACCGGGACGGTACAGATACGCAGTATTTT.